The 21 T cell receptor beta chains below come from one sample, sequenced in a study of TIL therapy for anti-PD-1-resistant metastatic lung cancer. Sequencing used immunoSEQ v3. Here immunoSEQ multiplex PCR was the method, and the copy in TCRdb shows in-frame clones only, minus some. The sample holds about 57,000 clones, approximately 79% seen once. Time point noted: pre-treatment sample, taken before nivolumab and TIL therapy. Source: blood, taken at baseline. These receptors all stem from a woman aged 25-80 years with non-small cell lung cancer.

This clone was seen a handful of times. The gene calls are TRBV7-8 and TRBJ2-7; D is possibly TRBD1 or TRBD2 (5 bases each). This CDR3 spans 10 amino acids. CDR1 SGHVS and CDR2 FQNEAQ come from the germline V gene. V lost 8 bases, J lost 5 bases, and 7 bases lay in between. Written as DNA, the CDR3 is TGTGCCAGCGGGACCCACGAGCAGTACTTC. Residues: CASGTHEQYF.

The gene calls are TRBV6-5 and TRBJ1-2; D remains unclear. The CDR3 totals 14 residues. Germline V CDR1 and CDR2: MNHEY, SVGAGI. V dropped 4 bases and J dropped 7 bases, with 16 bases sitting between them. CDR3 residues: CASSSTPVGVGYTF. CDR3 coding DNA: TGTGCCAGCAGTTCCACCCCAGTTGGGGTTGGCTACACCTTC.

Here the CDR3 reads CASSLASSGMVYEQFF. CDR3 DNA sequence: TGTGCCAGCAGCTTAGCGTCTAGCGGGATGGTATATGAGCAGTTCTTC. The V gene is TRBV11-2, the J gene TRBJ2-1, with 9 bases fitting TRBD2. With 1 base clipped from V and 8 bases from J, the junction kept 9 bases outside the gene matches. Germline loops: CDR1 SGHAT, CDR2 FQNNGV. The CDR3 extends over 16 amino acids.

In this sample, this clone turned up a few times. The V gene is TRBV4-3, the J gene TRBJ2-2, with 11 bases identical to TRBD1. The J segment lost 4 bases and the V segment lost 0 bases, leaving 1 base of the junction unmatched. CDR1 is LGHNA and CDR2 is YSLEER in the germline V gene. The CDR3 runs to 16 residues. The CDR3 coding sequence is TGCGCCAGCAGCCAAGAGGGGACAGGGGGCACCGGGGAGCTGTTTTTT. Protein sequence: CASSQEGTGGTGELFF.

The chain employs TRBV10-1 and TRBJ2-3; D uncertain. V was clipped by 3 bases and J by 6 bases, with 4 bases between them. Germline CDR1 is WNHNN and CDR2 is SYGVQD (reference sequence). The CDR3 totals 11 residues. CDR3 loop: CASSDGDTQYF. The CDR3 DNA is TGCGCCAGCAGTGATGGGGATACGCAGTATTTT.

This sequence joins TRBV16 and TRBJ2-7; D may match TRBD1 or TRBD2 (5 bases each). The germline gives CDR1 KGHSY, CDR2 FQNENV. The CDR3 has 14 amino acids. Deletions cut 0 bases from V and 6 bases from J, with 12 bases between. CDR3 amino acids: CASSQSVDGTEQYF. The CDR3, as DNA: TGTGCCAGCAGCCAATCGGTTGACGGGACCGAGCAGTACTTC. Together with reference TRBV16 and TRBJ2-7, the CDR3 gives the full variable domain: GEEVAQTPKHLVRGEGQKAKLYCAPIKGHSYVFWYQQVLKNEFKFLISFQNENVFDETGMPKERFSAKCLPNSPCSLEIQATKLEDSAVYFCASSQSVDGTEQYFGPGTRLTVT.

The chain joins TRBV2 to TRBJ2-7, with D possibly being TRBD2 (5 bases). The CDR3 length is 11 residues. Germline V lookup: CDR1 SNHLY, CDR2 FYNNEI. Trimming stripped 4 bases from V and 7 bases from J, with 8 bases between. The chain's CDR3 is CASSVKREQYF. The DNA of the CDR3 is TGTGCCAGCAGTGTCAAGCGGGAGCAGTACTTC.

In this sample, this clone turned up once. The CDR3 reads CASSRWGYQPQHF. CDR3 coding DNA: TGTGCCAGCAGCCGGTGGGGGTATCAGCCCCAGCATTTT. V gene TRBV11-2 combines with J gene TRBJ1-5; a possible D gene is TRBD1 (5 bases). Per germline, CDR1 SGHAT and CDR2 FQNNGV. V shed 5 bases and J shed 5 bases, with 10 bases lying between them. CDR3 length equals 13 residues.

This clone was recorded a few times. This chain connects TRBV7-2 to TRBJ2-2, with 7 nucleotides matching TRBD1. The CDR3 has 15 amino acids. J gave up 5 bases and V 5 bases, and 8 bases lay outside the gene matches. From germline, CDR1 is SGHTA and CDR2 FQGNSA. Written as DNA, the CDR3 is TGTGCCAGCAGCCCTTACAGGGGATGGACCGGGGAGCTGTTTTTT. Its translation: CASSPYRGWTGELFF. Looking up the rest from reference TRBV7-2 and TRBJ2-2 gives the full variable domain: GAGVSQSPSNKVTEKGKDVELRCDPISGHTALYWYRQSLGQGLEFLIYFQGNSAPDKSGLPSDRFSAERTGGSVSTLTIQRTQQEDSAVYLCASSPYRGWTGELFFGEGSRLTVL.

This clone was counted a single time. The rearrangement uses TRBV10-1 and TRBJ1-5, with 7 bases matching TRBD1. Trimming took 8 bases from V and 7 from J; bases not matched to a gene: 11. CDR1 is WNHNN, CDR2 SYGVQD, per germline (reference sequence). This CDR3 comprises 14 residues. CDR3 in amino acids: CASGGGDRDQPQHF. The CDR3 DNA reads TGCGCCAGCGGGGGGGGTGACAGGGACCAGCCCCAGCATTTT.

The chain carries TRBV28 and TRBJ2-3; 8 bases fit TRBD2. V lost 8 bases, J lost 6 bases, and 7 bases stayed unmatched. The CDR3 runs to 13 residues. Per the germline V gene, CDR1 is MDHEN and CDR2 is SYDVKM. The CDR3 nucleotides are TGTGCCAGCGGAACAGCGGGAGAGGATACGCAGTATTTT. This gives the protein CASGTAGEDTQYF.

The rearrangement links TRBV7-2 to TRBJ2-1, with D perhaps TRBD2 (6 bases). The V and J ends lost 5 bases and 7 bases respectively, with 15 bases between them. This CDR3 is 14 amino acids long. Looked up from germline, CDR1 is SGHTA and CDR2 is FQGNSA. CDR3 sequence: CASSPEGFVNEQFF. The CDR3 region has the DNA TGTGCCAGCAGCCCGGAGGGGTTCGTGAATGAGCAGTTCTTC.

The rearrangement links TRBV5-1 to TRBJ2-7, with 8 bases identical to TRBD1. V shed 3 bases and J 5 bases; nucleotides not matched to a gene: 10. This CDR3 has 15 amino acids. Germline V gene lookup returns CDR1 SGHRS and CDR2 YFSETQ. In DNA form, the CDR3 reads TGCGCCAGCAGCTGGACCCCGGACAGGGTCCACGAGCAGTACTTC. Amino acid sequence: CASSWTPDRVHEQYF.

The chain is built from TRBV25-1 and TRBJ2-1; D gene ambiguous. CDR3 size: 13 residues. Trimming took 5 bases from V and 2 from J, leaving 7 bases between them. Germline-derived CDR1 and CDR2 are MGHDK and SYGVNS. DNA for the CDR3: TGTGCCAGCAGTTCGATGACCTACAATGAGCAGTTCTTC. It encodes CASSSMTYNEQFF.

The V call is TRBV4-1, the J call TRBJ2-4; TRBD2 aligns across 13 bases. Losses at the gene ends were 1 base for V and 6 bases for J; bases not matched to a gene: 3. This CDR3 has 16 residues. Germline values: CDR1 MGHRA, CDR2 YSYEKL. CDR3 bases: TGCGCCAGCAGCCAAGTGGGGACTAGCGGGACAAACATTCAGTACTTC. Its translation is CASSQVGTSGTNIQYF.

The chain combines TRBV7-7 with TRBJ1-5, with no clear D. In germline, CDR1 is SSHAT, CDR2 FNYEAQ (reference sequence). V was trimmed by 8 bases and J by 5 bases, leaving 13 bases between them. The CDR3 totals 13 residues. Written as DNA, the CDR3 is TGTGCCAGCTCGAGGCAGCCGGATCAGCCCCAGCATTTT. Encoded protein: CASSRQPDQPQHF.

This clone has only a few counts. The genes are TRBV5-4 and TRBJ2-3; 13 bases align to TRBD2. CDR1 and CDR2 (germline): SGHNT, YYREEE (reference sequence). The CDR3 runs 17 residues. V shed 1 base, J shed 2 bases, and the junction held 4 bases outside the gene matches. The CDR3 coding sequence is TGTGCCAGCAGCTTGAGACTAGCGGGAGGTCCCACAGATACGCAGTATTTT. Translation: CASSLRLAGGPTDTQYF.

This chain joins TRBV5-8 and TRBJ1-5, with D unclear. The V end lost 2 bases, the J end lost 7 bases, and 22 bases lay between the germline ends. Germline V lookup: CDR1 SGHTS, CDR2 YDEGEE. The CDR3 extends over 17 amino acids. CDR3 in DNA: TGTGCCAGCAGCTTCGCCTTGCAGGACCCCCGCGTCCAGCCCCAGCATTTT. Translated: CASSFALQDPRVQPQHF.

V usage is TRBV7-9 and J usage is TRBJ2-5; D is perhaps TRBD1 (6 bases). Between the trimmed V and J ends, which lost 5 bases and 1 base, there was a span of 11 bases. This CDR3 contains 14 residues. CDR1 and CDR2 from the germline V gene are SEHNR and FQNEAQ (reference sequence). CDR3 region: CASSTGLTQETQYF. The CDR3 bases are TGTGCCAGCAGCACAGGGCTGACCCAAGAGACCCAGTACTTC.

CDR3 sequence (DNA): TGTGCCAGCAGCTCCGCCGGGGTTAGGGAGCAGTACTTC. The encoded protein is CASSSAGVREQYF. This chain uses TRBV7-9 with TRBJ2-7, with a tentative D call TRBD2 (5 bases). The germline V and J ends were trimmed by 4 bases and 7 bases, with 14 bases remaining between them. The CDR3 contains 13 residues. In germline, CDR1 is SEHNR, CDR2 FQNEAQ (reference sequence).

DNA of the CDR3: TGCGCCAGCAGCTTCCCAGGGGAGACCCAGTACTTC. Its translation: CASSFPGETQYF. The chain has TRBV5-1 and TRBJ2-5; possibly TRBD1 for D (5 bases). Germline CDR1 reads SGHRS; CDR2 reads YFSETQ. V gave up 2 bases and J gave up 5 bases, with 7 bases separating them. This CDR3 has 12 amino acids. The variable domain in full, with the rest retrieved from reference TRBV5-1 and TRBJ2-5, is KAGVTQTPRYLIKTRGQQVTLSCSPISGHRSVSWYQQTPGQGLQFLFEYFSETQRNKGNFPGRFSGRQFSNSRSEMNVSTLELGDSALYLCASSFPGETQYFGPGTRLLVL.